The 22 T cell receptor beta chains reported below all come from one sample, sequenced in a study of control samples from healthy donors and cancer patients. The repertoire was sequenced with immunoSEQ multiplex PCR; TCRdb's copy has only in-frame clones and lacks some. Of 70,000 to 85,000 clones listed, roughly 91% are singletons. The specimen was blood. The receptors were gathered from a man aged 50 to 60 in good health.

The V and J genes are TRBV10-3 and TRBJ1-1; a possible D gene is TRBD1 (5 bases). The germline CDR1 and CDR2 sequences are ENHRY and SYGVKD. This CDR3 is built from 14 residues. Trimming removed 10 bases from V and 2 bases from J, with 17 bases in between. CDR3 coding DNA: TGTGCCACTCACGGACACCCCGAAAACACTGAAGCTTTCTTT. This encodes CATHGHPENTEAFF.

Only one count was recorded for this clone. The chain joins TRBV24-1 to TRBJ2-3, with a weak D call TRBD1 (6 bases). The CDR3 length is 14 residues. The germline V gene has CDR1 KGHDR and CDR2 SFDVKD. V dropped 3 bases and J dropped 4 bases, with 10 bases sitting between them. The CDR3 DNA sequence: TGTGCCACCAGTGATCCCACAGGGCCAGATACGCAGTATTTT. Encoded protein: CATSDPTGPDTQYF.

V is TRBV19 and J is TRBJ1-1; the match to TRBD1 covers 9 bases. V lost 6 bases and J lost 0; bases outside the gene matches: 2. The CDR3 has 14 residues. CDR1 and CDR2 (germline): LNHDA, SQIVND (reference sequence). CDR3 in DNA: TGTGCCAGTAGCTGGGACAGGGTGAACACTGAAGCTTTCTTT. It specifies CASSWDRVNTEAFF.

The CDR3 nucleotides read TGTGCCAGCAGCAGAGGACCCTATAATTCACCCCTCCACTTT. Protein product: CASSRGPYNSPLHF. The chain is built from TRBV6-5 and TRBJ1-6; D remains ambiguous. V lost 6 bases, J lost 2 bases, and 8 bases lay in between. Germline lookup yields CDR1 MNHEY and CDR2 SVGAGI. The CDR3 is 14 residues long.

V usage is TRBV9 and J usage is TRBJ1-1; tentatively, D is TRBD1 (6 bases). Germline values: CDR1 SGDLS, CDR2 YYNGEE. This CDR3 comprises 14 residues. Trimming removed 0 bases at V and 7 bases at J, with 13 bases between. CDR3 region: CASSVGLQGIEAFF. CDR3 DNA: TGTGCCAGCAGCGTAGGGTTACAGGGTATTGAAGCTTTCTTT.

CDR3 region: CASSPPGVDTEAFF. The CDR3 coding sequence is TGTGCCAGCAGCCCCCCGGGGGTTGACACTGAAGCTTTCTTT. The chain carries TRBV9 and TRBJ1-1; D is perhaps TRBD1 (5 bases). There are 14 residues in the CDR3. The V gene's germline CDR1 is SGDLS and CDR2 YYNGEE. The V end lost 4 bases, the J end lost 3 bases, and 13 bases lay between the germline ends.

V usage is TRBV4-3 and J usage is TRBJ1-2; D possibly corresponds to TRBD1 (6 bases). Germline V lookup: CDR1 LGHNA, CDR2 YSLEER. The CDR3 sequence is 15 residues long. V was clipped by 1 base and J by 6 bases, with 15 bases between them. The CDR3 coding sequence is TGCGCCAGCAGCCAAGCCAACACAGGGTTCAATGGCTACACCTTC. Translating gives CASSQANTGFNGYTF.

This clone occurred once. The chain employs TRBV11-2 and TRBJ2-2; D may be TRBD1 (6 bases). CDR3 length: 12 residues. The germline V gene has CDR1 SGHAT and CDR2 FQNNGV. Trimming cost V 5 bases and J 9 bases, with 10 bases left between them. CDR3 residues: CASSRTGRELFF. CDR3 sequence (DNA): TGTGCCAGCAGCCGAACAGGGCGGGAGCTGTTTTTT.

This sequence joins TRBV24-1 and TRBJ2-1; a weak D match, TRBD2 (5 bases). The germline V and J ends were trimmed by 3 bases and 7 bases, with 21 bases remaining between them. The CDR3 is 17 amino acids. Germline assignment: CDR1 KGHDR and CDR2 SFDVKD. CDR3 in DNA: TGTGCCACCAGTGATCCCAGCGGCGGACTTTTGGGGAATGAGCAGTTCTTC. It specifies CATSDPSGGLLGNEQFF.

This chain connects TRBV15 to TRBJ2-1, with D unresolved. V gave up 3 bases and J gave up 10 bases, with 13 bases separating them. The length of the CDR3 is 13 residues. The germline V gene has CDR1 LNHNV and CDR2 YYDKDF (reference sequence). CDR3 residues: CATSSHLLYEQFF. CDR3 bases: TGTGCCACCAGCAGCCACCTTCTGTACGAGCAGTTCTTC. The full variable domain, rest sourced from reference TRBV15 and TRBJ2-1, is DAMVIQNPRYQVTQFGKPVTLSCSQTLNHNVMYWYQQKSSQAPKLLFHYYDKDFNNEADTPDNFQSRRPNTSFCFLDIRSPGLGDTAMYLCATSSHLLYEQFFGPGTRLTVL.

This sequence joins TRBV11-2 and TRBJ2-2, with 8 bases aligning to TRBD2. From germline, CDR1 is SGHAT and CDR2 FQNNGV. This CDR3 spans 17 amino acids. The V and J ends lost 2 bases and 8 bases, in that order; junction bases with no gene match: 13. Here the CDR3 DNA reads TGTGCCAGCAGCTTATCACTAGCGGACGTGATGAGGGGGGAGCTGTTTTTT. Translation gives CASSLSLADVMRGELFF.

V gene TRBV6-5 combines with J gene TRBJ1-2, with a tentative D call TRBD1 (5 bases). Germline-derived CDR1 and CDR2 are MNHEY and SVGAGI. The CDR3 consists of 15 residues. V gave up 2 bases and J gave up 8 bases, with 18 bases separating them. This CDR3 is CASSYKGEGYGGYTF. CDR3 DNA sequence: TGTGCCAGCAGTTACAAAGGGGAGGGCTATGGGGGCTACACCTTC.

V is TRBV25-1 and J is TRBJ1-3, with 10 bases aligning to TRBD1. The CDR3 contains 14 residues. CDR1 is MGHDK, CDR2 SYGVNS, per germline. J gave up 9 bases and V 2 bases, and 4 bases lay outside the gene matches. This chain's CDR3 is CASSEAGTGATIYF. CDR3 nucleotides: TGTGCCAGCAGTGAAGCCGGGACAGGGGCCACCATATATTTT. Full variable domain (rest looked up from reference TRBV25-1 and TRBJ1-3): EADIYQTPRYLVIGTGKKITLECSQTMGHDKMYWYQQDPGMELHLIHYSYGVNSTEKGDLSSESTVSRIRTEHFPLTLESARPSHTSQYLCASSEAGTGATIYFGEGSWLTVV.

This sequence joins TRBV7-2 and TRBJ1-1; maybe TRBD1 (6 bases). The CDR3 spans 14 residues. The V end was cut by 2 bases, the J end by 6 bases, with 13 bases between. Germline CDR1 and CDR2: SGHTA and FQGNSA. This CDR3 reads CASSLKGGTAEAFF. The CDR3 coding sequence is TGTGCCAGCAGCTTAAAGGGGGGGACGGCTGAAGCTTTCTTT.

V and J are TRBV27 and TRBJ2-5; D is possibly TRBD1 (5 bases). V dropped 11 bases and J dropped 7 bases, with 14 bases sitting between them. The CDR3 is made up of 11 amino acids. Germline V gives CDR1 MNHEY, CDR2 SMNVEV (reference sequence). In nucleotides, the CDR3 is TGTGCCGCTGGGGCCTTAGGGACCCAGTACTTC. This encodes CAAGALGTQYF.

Only a few counts were recorded for this clone. V usage is TRBV12-3 or TRBV12-4 and J usage is TRBJ2-1; 9 bases are shared with TRBD1. The junction had 2 bases not matched to a gene; V was cut back by 5 bases and J by 6 bases. CDR3 length: 13 amino acids. This CDR3 is CASSPDRGNEQFF. DNA of the CDR3: TGTGCCAGCAGTCCGGACAGGGGCAATGAGCAGTTCTTC.

J is TRBJ2-5 and V is TRBV3-1 (or the pseudogene TRBV3-2); D is possibly TRBD1 (5 bases). Trimming took 4 bases from V and 4 from J, leaving 7 bases between them. Germline CDR1 reads LGHDT; CDR2 reads YNNKEL (reference sequence). The CDR3 is 12 residues long. CDR3 nucleotides: TGTGCCAGCAGCCCCCAGGGAGAGACCCAGTACTTC. Its protein product is CASSPQGETQYF.

The chain employs TRBV7-6 and TRBJ2-7; TRBD1 aligns across 11 bases. The junction had 2 bases not matched to a gene; V was cut back by 4 bases and J by 3 bases. There are 14 residues in the CDR3. Per germline, CDR1 SGHVS and CDR2 FNYEAQ. The CDR3 sequence: CASSSGTGGYEQYF. The CDR3 nucleotides are TGTGCCAGCAGCTCCGGGACAGGGGGCTACGAGCAGTACTTC.

The chain employs TRBV2 and TRBJ1-1; 7 bases map to TRBD1. The V segment lost 0 bases and the J segment 0 bases; nucleotides outside the gene matches: 1. CDR3 size: 15 residues. In germline, CDR1 is SNHLY, CDR2 FYNNEI. In nucleotides, the CDR3 is TGTGCCAGCAGTGAAGCGACAGGGATGAACACTGAAGCTTTCTTT. This sequence encodes CASSEATGMNTEAFF.

This clone has only one observation. The chain recombines TRBV9 with TRBJ1-2, with D hard to call. V lost 0 bases, J lost 8 bases, and 17 bases lay in between. The germline V gene encodes CDR1 SGDLS and CDR2 YYNGEE. CDR3 length: 15 amino acids. CDR3: CASSVDIHPSSGYTF. Written as DNA, the CDR3 is TGTGCCAGCAGCGTAGACATACACCCGAGCAGCGGCTACACCTTC.

The rearrangement uses TRBV5-6 and TRBJ2-1, with D unclear. V was shortened by 4 bases and J by 4 bases, with 3 bases between the two germline ends. The CDR3 runs 11 residues. Germline assignment: CDR1 SGHDT and CDR2 YYEEEE. The CDR3 protein is CASSRYNEQFF. CDR3 nucleotide sequence: TGTGCCAGCAGCCGTTACAATGAGCAGTTCTTC.

In its sample, this clone was seen a few times. J is TRBJ1-4 and V is TRBV10-3, with D maybe TRBD1 (5 bases). Per the germline V gene, CDR1 is ENHRY and CDR2 is SYGVKD. This CDR3 has 12 residues. V was shortened by 0 bases and J by 10 bases, with 6 bases between the two germline ends. The CDR3: CAISESGGKLFF. DNA of the CDR3: TGTGCCATCAGTGAGTCGGGGGGAAAACTGTTTTTT.